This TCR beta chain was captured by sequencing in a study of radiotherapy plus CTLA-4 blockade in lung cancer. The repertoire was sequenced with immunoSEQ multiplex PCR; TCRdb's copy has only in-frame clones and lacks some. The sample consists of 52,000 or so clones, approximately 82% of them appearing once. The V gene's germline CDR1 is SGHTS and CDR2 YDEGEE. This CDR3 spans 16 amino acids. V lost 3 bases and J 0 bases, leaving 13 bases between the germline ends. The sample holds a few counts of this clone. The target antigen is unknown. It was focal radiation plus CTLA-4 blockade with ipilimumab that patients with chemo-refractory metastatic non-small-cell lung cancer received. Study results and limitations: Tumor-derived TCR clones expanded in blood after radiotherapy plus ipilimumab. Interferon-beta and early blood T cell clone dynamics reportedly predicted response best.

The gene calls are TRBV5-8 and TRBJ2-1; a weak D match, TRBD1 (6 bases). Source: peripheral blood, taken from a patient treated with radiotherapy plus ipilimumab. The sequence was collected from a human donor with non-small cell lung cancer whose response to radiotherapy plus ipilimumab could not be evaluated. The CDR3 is CASSSGTMSSYNEQFF. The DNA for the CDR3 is TGTGCCAGCAGCTCCGGGACAATGAGCTCCTACAATGAGCAGTTCTTC. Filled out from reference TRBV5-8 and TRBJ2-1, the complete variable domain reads EAGVTQSPTHLIKTRGQQATLRCSPISGHTSVYWYQQALGLGLQFLLWYDEGEERNRGNFPPRFSGRQFPNYSSELNVNALELEDSALYLCASSSGTMSSYNEQFFGPGTRLTVL.